What follows are 25 T cell receptor beta chains derived from one specimen sequenced in a study of early T cells in non-severe SARS-CoV-2 infection. TCRdb reanalysed the 5' RACE reads using MiXCR and keeps one entry per CDR3 protein. The sample has about 60,000 distinct CDR3 sequences, around 12% seen once. Sequencing used whole blood. These receptors all stem from an adult who was a healthcare worker with PCR-confirmed SARS-CoV-2 infection or an uninfected control (not recorded which).

This clonotype has at least ten counts. This chain joins TRBV11-2 and TRBJ2-1; D not resolved. The V gene's germline CDR1 is SGHAT and CDR2 FQNNGV. The CDR3 runs 12 residues. V was clipped by 1 base and J by 2 bases, with 0 bases between them. The CDR3 loop reads CASSLAYNEQFF. CDR3 DNA: TGTGCCAGCAGCTTAGCCTACAATGAGCAGTTCTTC. Full variable domain (missing parts from reference TRBV11-2 and TRBJ2-1): EAGVAQSPRYKIIEKRQSVAFWCNPISGHATLYWYQQILGQGPKLLIQFQNNGVVDDSQLPKDRFSAERLKGVDSTLKIQPAKLEDSAVYLCASSLAYNEQFFGPGTRLTVL.

This clonotype was counted ten times or more. The chain uses TRBV23-1 and TRBJ2-2, with D tentatively TRBD1 or TRBD2 (5 bases each). TRBV23-1 is an ORF, with its function uncertain. Deletions cut 0 bases from V and 0 bases from J, with 11 bases between. The length of the CDR3 is 17 residues. CDR3 nucleotides: TGCGCCAGCAGTCAATCGTACGGGGCCTCGAACACCGGGGAGCTGTTTTTT. Translated: CASSQSYGASNTGELFF.

The gene calls are TRBV10-3 and TRBJ2-2; D is undetermined. The CDR3 length is 11 residues. Germline CDR1 and CDR2: ENHRY and SYGVKD. Trimming cost V 6 bases and J 9 bases, with 8 bases left between them. CDR3 nucleotide sequence: TGTGCCATCAGGGATTTGAGGGAGCTGTTTTTT. Amino acids: CAIRDLRELFF.

This clonotype was recorded at least ten times. The rearrangement links TRBV6-2 or TRBV6-3 to TRBJ2-1, with D unclear. Trimming took 4 bases from V and 3 from J, leaving 13 bases between them. This CDR3 is 15 amino acids long. The germline CDR1 and CDR2 sequences are MNHEY and SVGEGT. CDR3 residues: CASSSQGPFYNEQFF. The CDR3 DNA sequence: TGTGCCAGCAGTTCACAAGGGCCCTTCTACAATGAGCAGTTCTTC.

This clonotype was picked up many times. This chain joins TRBV12-3 or TRBV12-4 and TRBJ2-7; TRBD2 matches at 10 bases. V shed 6 bases, J shed 12 bases, and the junction held 14 bases outside the gene matches. This CDR3 spans 14 amino acids. The CDR3 spells CASSPLAGRPYLYF. CDR3 nucleotide sequence: TGTGCCAGCAGCCCACTAGCGGGACGCCCTTATCTGTACTTC.

This clonotype was seen many times. Germline and junction disagree at one end, which may indicate a read error. This chain joins TRBV28 and TRBJ1-3; D is uncertain. Germline V lookup: CDR1 MDHEN, CDR2 SYDVKM. The CDR3 covers 15 residues. The CDR3 DNA reads TGTGCCAGCAGTTTATCTGGGGTCTCTGAAAACACCATATATTTT. It encodes CASSLSGVSENTIYF.

In this sample, this clonotype turned up many times. This chain links TRBV29-1 with TRBJ1-1; the D gene is possibly TRBD1 (5 bases). V was clipped by 7 bases and J by 7 bases, with 22 bases between them. The length of the CDR3 is 14 residues. In germline, CDR1 is SQVTM, CDR2 ANQGSEA. CDR3 sequence (DNA): TGCAGCGCCCCAATTGGGGCCTGGAGTGGTGAAGCTTTCTTT. Its protein product is CSAPIGAWSGEAFF.

This clonotype was counted many times. The chain joins TRBV29-1 to TRBJ2-3, with 7 nucleotides matching TRBD1. Trimming took 6 bases from V and 2 from J; bases not matched to a gene: 8. Per the germline V gene, CDR1 is SQVTM and CDR2 is ANQGSEA. This CDR3 region has 14 residues. CDR3 bases: TGCAGCGTACACAGGGGCCCAAACACAGATACGCAGTATTTT. Translating it yields CSVHRGPNTDTQYF.

This clonotype was counted between two and nine times. V usage is TRBV5-1 and J usage is TRBJ2-2; D may correspond to TRBD1 or TRBD2 (6 bases each). Germline lookup yields CDR1 SGHRS and CDR2 YFSETQ. The CDR3 totals 15 residues. V was cut by 9 bases and J by 2 bases, with 17 bases left in between. The CDR3 DNA reads as TGCGCCACTACAACGGGGGCAATAAACACCGGGGAGCTGTTTTTT. Translated, it gives CATTTGAINTGELFF.

The V call is TRBV7-9, the J call TRBJ2-5; D unclear. V was pared by 11 bases and J by 1 base, with 14 bases between. CDR1 is SEHNR, CDR2 FQNEAQ, per germline (reference sequence). The CDR3 has 13 amino acids. For the CDR3, the DNA is TGTGCCGTTGCGAAGGCTAGCCAAGAGACCCAGTACTTC. It is translated as CAVAKASQETQYF.

In this sample, this clonotype turned up many times. The V call is TRBV29-1, the J call TRBJ1-1, with D unclear. The CDR3 runs to 13 residues. The V end was cut by 7 bases, the J end by 5 bases, with 17 bases between. Germline assignment: CDR1 SQVTM and CDR2 ANQGSEA. The CDR3 is CSAQLTENTEAFF. CDR3 DNA: TGCAGCGCTCAACTTACGGAGAATACTGAAGCTTTCTTT.

The table lists this clonotype with a few counts. The chain is built from TRBV20-1 and TRBJ2-7; 9 nucleotides align to TRBD2. The CDR3 is 17 amino acids. J gave up 5 bases and V 3 bases, and 17 bases lay outside the gene matches. In germline, CDR1 is DFQATT, CDR2 SNEGSKA (reference sequence). The CDR3 is CSASPRASGIRFHEQYF. The DNA for the CDR3 is TGCAGTGCTAGTCCCCGGGCTAGCGGGATTCGCTTTCACGAGCAGTACTTC.

This clonotype was seen ten or more times. The V and J genes are TRBV12-3 or TRBV12-4 and TRBJ2-7; 9 bases fit TRBD1. This CDR3 is built from 15 residues. Losses at the gene ends were 5 bases for V and 6 bases for J; bases not matched to a gene: 11. The CDR3: CASSPRKGQGSEQYF. CDR3 DNA: TGTGCCAGCAGTCCGAGAAAGGGACAGGGTTCCGAGCAGTACTTC.

This chain connects TRBV6-4 to TRBJ2-2; D could derive from TRBD1 or TRBD2 (5 bases each). Germline V CDR1 and CDR2: MRHNA, SNTAGT. Trimming stripped 4 bases from V and 4 bases from J, with 10 bases between. The CDR3 extends over 14 amino acids. The CDR3 coding sequence is TGTGCCAGCAGTGGGGACGGAGCCACCGGGGAGCTGTTTTTT. It is translated as CASSGDGATGELFF.

The rearrangement joins TRBV12-3 or TRBV12-4 to TRBJ1-6, with a possible D match to TRBD1 (6 bases). Trimming removed 7 bases from V and 5 bases from J, with 15 bases in between. This CDR3 is built from 15 residues. CDR3 loop: CASTMGGGNNSPLHF. DNA for the CDR3: TGTGCCAGCACTATGGGGGGCGGAAATAATTCACCCCTCCACTTT.

This clonotype was observed many times. The chain combines TRBV19 with TRBJ2-7; D might be TRBD1 (6 bases). The V end was cut by 6 bases, the J end by 3 bases, with 21 bases between. The CDR3 loop spans 16 amino acids. The V gene's germline CDR1 is LNHDA and CDR2 SQIVND (reference sequence). The CDR3 nucleotides are TGTGCCAGTAGAAACCCCGAGAGACAGGAGAACTACGAGCAGTACTTC. Amino acids: CASRNPERQENYEQYF. The variable domain in full, completed from reference TRBV19 and TRBJ2-7, reads DGGITQSPKYLFRKEGQNVTLSCEQNLNHDAMYWYRQDPGQGLRLIYYSQIVNDFQKGDIAEGYSVSREKKESFPLTVTSAQKNPTAFYLCASRNPERQENYEQYFGPGTRLTVT.

This clonotype was detected many times. This chain joins TRBV28 and TRBJ1-5; the D is unclear. The CDR3 is 15 residues long. Trimming stripped 2 bases from V and 0 bases from J, with 8 bases between. The germline CDR1 and CDR2 sequences are MDHEN and SYDVKM. Here the CDR3 reads CASSLGLSSNQPQHF. CDR3 sequence (DNA): TGTGCCAGCAGTTTAGGCCTCTCTAGCAATCAGCCCCAGCATTTT.

This CDR3 reads CASRLKQGGYNEQFF. CDR3 bases: TGTGCCAGCAGACTTAAGCAGGGAGGCTACAATGAGCAGTTCTTC. The V and J genes are TRBV3-1 and TRBJ2-1; possibly TRBD2 for D (6 bases). The germline V gene encodes CDR1 LGHDT and CDR2 YNNKEL (reference sequence). Trimming took off 6 bases at V and 3 bases at J, with 15 bases between the two ends. The CDR3 totals 15 residues.

This clonotype has at least ten counts. The genes are TRBV29-1 and TRBJ2-7; 8 bases agree with TRBD1. This CDR3 spans 13 amino acids. Germline V gene lookup returns CDR1 SQVTM and CDR2 ANQGSEA. V dropped 3 bases and J dropped 6; count of bases not matched to a gene: 7. The CDR3 spells CSVDRGRSGEQYF. The CDR3 DNA follows: TGCAGCGTTGACAGGGGGCGAAGCGGCGAGCAGTACTTC.

The chain links TRBV10-3 to TRBJ2-1, with 8 bases that match TRBD1. V lost 0 bases and J lost 4; bases outside the gene matches: 2. The CDR3 loop spans 15 amino acids. The germline V gene has CDR1 ENHRY and CDR2 SYGVKD. CDR3 residues: CAISESGTGYNEQFF. The CDR3 bases are TGTGCCATCAGTGAGTCGGGGACAGGTTACAATGAGCAGTTCTTC.

The sample holds many counts of this clonotype. The chain joins TRBV7-2 to TRBJ2-3; D remains unclear. The V and J ends lost 4 bases and 2 bases respectively, with 4 bases between them. The CDR3 sequence is 12 residues long. The germline V gene has CDR1 SGHTA and CDR2 FQGNSA. CDR3 protein: CASSSYTDTQYF. Here the CDR3 DNA reads TGTGCCAGCAGCTCGTACACAGATACGCAGTATTTT.

V is TRBV30 and J is TRBJ2-2; D uncertain. V lost 1 base and J lost 2, with 8 bases in between. The length of the CDR3 is 14 residues. CDR1 and CDR2 (germline): GTSNPN, SVGIG (reference sequence). The CDR3: CAWSAALNTGELFF. DNA of the CDR3: TGTGCCTGGAGTGCAGCGCTCAACACCGGGGAGCTGTTTTTT.

V and J are TRBV2 and TRBJ2-7, with 11 nucleotides matching TRBD1. The CDR3 length is 14 residues. The V and J ends lost 6 bases and 7 bases, in that order; junction bases with no gene match: 8. Germline assignment: CDR1 SNHLY and CDR2 FYNNEI. This CDR3 is CASRGGQGAAEQYF. The CDR3 bases are TGTGCCAGCAGGGGAGGACAGGGGGCGGCTGAGCAGTACTTC.

This clonotype has ten or more counts. The J gene is TRBJ2-2, the V gene TRBV18; 12 nucleotides match TRBD1. This CDR3 region has 18 residues. With 3 bases clipped from V and 6 bases from J, the junction kept 11 bases outside the gene matches. Looked up from germline, CDR1 is KGHSH and CDR2 is LQKENI. CDR3 bases: TGTGCCAGCTCACCTCCTCCGGGACAGGGGGCGCCCCCCGGGGAGCTGTTTTTT. It specifies CASSPPPGQGAPPGELFF.

This chain links TRBV19 with TRBJ2-1; D remains ambiguous. Trimming stripped 3 bases from V and 2 bases from J, with 8 bases between. The CDR3 extends over 14 amino acids. Germline assignment: CDR1 LNHDA and CDR2 SQIVND (reference sequence). CDR3 DNA sequence: TGTGCCAGTAGTATTAAGGTAGCCTACAATGAGCAGTTCTTC. It encodes CASSIKVAYNEQFF.